A single TCR beta chain is shown here with its context. These data belong to a study of blood T cell repertoires in COVID-19. At the level of the study: Acute and convalescent COVID-19 specimens originated in the United States, Italy and Spain.

Some clones are missing from TCRdb's copy, which holds only in-frame ones; the method was immunoSEQ multiplex PCR. Of about 120,000 clones in the sample, about nine tenths are singletons; the top ten hold about 4.7%. V lost 2 bases, J lost 4 bases, and 3 bases stayed unmatched. The CDR3 is 15 residues long. Germline-derived CDR1 and CDR2 are SGDLS and YYNGEE. The V and J genes are TRBV9 and TRBJ1-3; TRBD1 agrees at 10 bases. The source of this sequence is a man aged 40-55 years with acute or convalescent COVID-19. The sample consisted of peripheral blood. This chain's CDR3 is CASSVTGQGGNTIYF. CDR3 nucleotide sequence: TGTGCCAGCAGCGTTACGGGACAGGGGGGAAACACCATATATTTT.